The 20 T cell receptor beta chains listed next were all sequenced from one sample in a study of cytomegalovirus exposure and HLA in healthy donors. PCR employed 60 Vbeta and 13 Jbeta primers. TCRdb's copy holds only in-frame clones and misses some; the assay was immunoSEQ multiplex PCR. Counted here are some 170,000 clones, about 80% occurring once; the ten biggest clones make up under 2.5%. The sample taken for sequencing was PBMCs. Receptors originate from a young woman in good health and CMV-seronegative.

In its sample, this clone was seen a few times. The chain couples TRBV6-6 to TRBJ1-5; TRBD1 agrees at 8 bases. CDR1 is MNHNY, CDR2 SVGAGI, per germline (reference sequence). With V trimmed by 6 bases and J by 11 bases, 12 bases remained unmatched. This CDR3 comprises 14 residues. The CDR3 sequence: CASSPTQGAGAQHF. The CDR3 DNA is TGTGCCAGCAGCCCAACTCAGGGGGCTGGGGCCCAGCATTTT.

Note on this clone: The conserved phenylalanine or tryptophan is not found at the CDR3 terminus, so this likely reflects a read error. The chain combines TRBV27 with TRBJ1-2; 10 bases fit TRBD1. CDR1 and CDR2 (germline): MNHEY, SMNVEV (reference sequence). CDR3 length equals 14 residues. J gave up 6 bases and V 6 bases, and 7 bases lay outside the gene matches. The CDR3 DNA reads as TGTGCCAGCAGGTTGACAGGGGGCGGCCATGGCTACACCCTC. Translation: CASRLTGGGHGYTL.

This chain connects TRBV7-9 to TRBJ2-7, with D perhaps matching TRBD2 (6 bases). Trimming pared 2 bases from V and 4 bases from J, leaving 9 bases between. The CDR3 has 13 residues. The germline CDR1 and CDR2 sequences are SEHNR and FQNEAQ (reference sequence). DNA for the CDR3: TGTGCCAGCAGCTTACCGGCGGGGTACGAGCAGTACTTC. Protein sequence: CASSLPAGYEQYF.

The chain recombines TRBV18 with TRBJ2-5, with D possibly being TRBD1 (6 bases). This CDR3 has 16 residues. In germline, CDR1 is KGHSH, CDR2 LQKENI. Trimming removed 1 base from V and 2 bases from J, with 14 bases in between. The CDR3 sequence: CASSPLPDRKQETQYF. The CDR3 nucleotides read TGTGCCAGCTCACCACTCCCGGACAGAAAACAAGAGACCCAGTACTTC.

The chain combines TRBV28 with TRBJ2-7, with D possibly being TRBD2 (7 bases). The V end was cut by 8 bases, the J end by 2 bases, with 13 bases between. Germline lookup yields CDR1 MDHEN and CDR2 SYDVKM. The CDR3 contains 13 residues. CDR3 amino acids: CASGLGGPYEQYF. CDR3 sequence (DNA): TGTGCCAGCGGGCTCGGGGGGCCCTACGAGCAGTACTTC. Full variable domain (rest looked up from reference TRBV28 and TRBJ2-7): DVKVTQSSRYLVKRTGEKVFLECVQDMDHENMFWYRQDPGLGLRLIYFSYDVKMKEKGDIPEGYSVSREKKERFSLILESASTNQTSMYLCASGLGGPYEQYFGPGTRLTVT.

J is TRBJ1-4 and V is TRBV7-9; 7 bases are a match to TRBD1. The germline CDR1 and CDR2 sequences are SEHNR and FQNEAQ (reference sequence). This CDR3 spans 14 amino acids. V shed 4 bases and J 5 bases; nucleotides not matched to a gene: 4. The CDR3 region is CASSSQGVNEKLFF. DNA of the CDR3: TGTGCCAGCAGCTCCCAGGGGGTCAATGAAAAACTGTTTTTT.

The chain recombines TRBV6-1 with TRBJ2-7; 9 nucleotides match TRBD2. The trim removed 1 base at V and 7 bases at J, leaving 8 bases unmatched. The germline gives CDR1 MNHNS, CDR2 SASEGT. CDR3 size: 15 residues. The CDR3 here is CASSEEGGGAWEQYF. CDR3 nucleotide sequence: TGTGCCAGCAGTGAAGAGGGCGGGGGGGCGTGGGAGCAGTACTTC.

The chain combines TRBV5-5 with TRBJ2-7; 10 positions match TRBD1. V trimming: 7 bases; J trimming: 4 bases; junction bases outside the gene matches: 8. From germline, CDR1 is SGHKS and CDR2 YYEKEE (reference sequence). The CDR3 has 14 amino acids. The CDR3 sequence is CASHTGTGAYEQYF. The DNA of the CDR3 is TGTGCCAGCCACACCGGGACAGGGGCATACGAGCAGTACTTC.

In nucleotides, the CDR3 is TGTGCCAGCAGCTTAACCGGCGGTCAAGAGACCCAGTACTTC. Its protein is CASSLTGGQETQYF. This chain uses TRBV7-3 with TRBJ2-5; D is undetermined. The germline V and J ends were trimmed by 0 bases and 2 bases, with 7 bases remaining between them. This CDR3 has 14 amino acids. CDR1 SGHTA and CDR2 FQGTGA come from the germline V gene.

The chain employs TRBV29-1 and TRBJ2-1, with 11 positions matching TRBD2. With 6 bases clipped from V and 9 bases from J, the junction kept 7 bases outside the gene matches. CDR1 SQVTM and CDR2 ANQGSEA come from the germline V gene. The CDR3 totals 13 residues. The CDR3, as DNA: TGCAGCGTGTCGCTAGCGGGAGGTGGTGAGCAGTTCTTC. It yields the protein CSVSLAGGGEQFF.

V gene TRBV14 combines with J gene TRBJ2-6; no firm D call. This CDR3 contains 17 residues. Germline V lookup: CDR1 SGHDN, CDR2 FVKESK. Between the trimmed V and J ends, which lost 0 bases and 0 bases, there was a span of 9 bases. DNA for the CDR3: TGTGCCAGCAGCCAAGATATCGGGTTCTCTGGGGCCAACGTCCTGACTTTC. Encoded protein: CASSQDIGFSGANVLTF.

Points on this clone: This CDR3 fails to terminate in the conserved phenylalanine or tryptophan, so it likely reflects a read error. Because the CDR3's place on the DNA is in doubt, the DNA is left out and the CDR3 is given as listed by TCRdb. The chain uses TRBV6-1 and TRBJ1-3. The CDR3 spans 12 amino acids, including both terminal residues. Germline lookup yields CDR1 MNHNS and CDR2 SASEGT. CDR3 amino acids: CASSDGGGSGYV.

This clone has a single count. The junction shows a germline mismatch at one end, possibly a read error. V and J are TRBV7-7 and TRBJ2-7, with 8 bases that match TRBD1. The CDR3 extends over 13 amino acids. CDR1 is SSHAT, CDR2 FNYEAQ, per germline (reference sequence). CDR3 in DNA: TGTGCTAGCAGCTTAGACAGGGGACGCGAGCAGTACTTC. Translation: CASSLDRGREQYF.

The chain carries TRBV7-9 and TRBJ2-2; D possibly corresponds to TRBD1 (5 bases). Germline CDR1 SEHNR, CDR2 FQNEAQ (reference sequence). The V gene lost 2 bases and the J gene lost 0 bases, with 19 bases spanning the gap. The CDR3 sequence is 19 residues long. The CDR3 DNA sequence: TGTGCCAGCAGCTTAAAGGCAGGGAATCAGGGCACGAACACCGGGGAGCTGTTTTTT. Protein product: CASSLKAGNQGTNTGELFF.

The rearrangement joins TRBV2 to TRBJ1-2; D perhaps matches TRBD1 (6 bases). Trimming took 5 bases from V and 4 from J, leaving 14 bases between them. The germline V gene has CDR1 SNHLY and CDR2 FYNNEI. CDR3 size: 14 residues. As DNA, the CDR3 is TGTGCCAGCAGTTTTGTGGACAGCCGCTATGGCTACACCTTC. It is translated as CASSFVDSRYGYTF.

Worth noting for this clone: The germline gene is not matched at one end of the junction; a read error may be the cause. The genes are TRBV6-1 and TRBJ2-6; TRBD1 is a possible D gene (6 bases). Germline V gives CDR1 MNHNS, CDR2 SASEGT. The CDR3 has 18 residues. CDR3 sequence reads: CASSEVGQIKSGANGLTF. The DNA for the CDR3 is TGTGCCAGCAGTGAAGTAGGACAGATAAAATCTGGGGCCAACGGCCTGACTTTC.

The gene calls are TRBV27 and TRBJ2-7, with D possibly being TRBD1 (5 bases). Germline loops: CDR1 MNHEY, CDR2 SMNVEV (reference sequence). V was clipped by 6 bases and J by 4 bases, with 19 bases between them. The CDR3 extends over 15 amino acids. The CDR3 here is CASSPQPPGKYEQYF. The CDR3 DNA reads TGTGCCAGCAGCCCCCAGCCGCCAGGGAAGTACGAGCAGTACTTC.

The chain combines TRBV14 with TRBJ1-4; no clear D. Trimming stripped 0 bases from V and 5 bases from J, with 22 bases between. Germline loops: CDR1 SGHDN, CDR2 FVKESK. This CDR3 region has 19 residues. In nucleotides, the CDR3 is TGTGCCAGCAGCCAAGATTGGTTAAGGACTCCAATAAGAAATGAAAAACTGTTTTTT. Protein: CASSQDWLRTPIRNEKLFF.

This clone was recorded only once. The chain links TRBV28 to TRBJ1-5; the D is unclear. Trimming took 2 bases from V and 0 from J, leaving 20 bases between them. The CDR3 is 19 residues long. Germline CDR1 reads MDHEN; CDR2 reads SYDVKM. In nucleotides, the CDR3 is TGTGCCAGCAGTTTAATAAAGGCAGGCCCTGATTATAGCAATCAGCCCCAGCATTTT. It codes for CASSLIKAGPDYSNQPQHF.

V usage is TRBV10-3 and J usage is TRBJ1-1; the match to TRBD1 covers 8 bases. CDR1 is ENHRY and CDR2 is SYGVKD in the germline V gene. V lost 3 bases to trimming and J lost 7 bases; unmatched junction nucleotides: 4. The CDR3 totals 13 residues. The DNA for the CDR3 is TGTGCCATCAGTGACTCGACAGGGGTTGAAGCTTTCTTT. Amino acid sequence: CAISDSTGVEAFF.